This entry is about one T cell receptor beta chain. Antigen unknown. Additional DNA sequences in this sample encode the identical CDR3. The data were taken from a study of beta chain features in type 1 diabetes. Findings and limits, study-wide: Whether TCRB rearrangement is influenced by HLA type went unresolved here.

CDR1 SEHNR and CDR2 FQNEAQ come from the germline V gene (reference sequence). Trimming pared 1 base from V and 4 bases from J, leaving 8 bases between. This CDR3 region has 14 residues. Every bit of the isolated RNA underwent reverse transcription, so sequencing read expressed TCRB transcripts. Measured with immunoSEQ multiplex PCR; TCRdb has only the in-frame clones, and not every one. The table lists hundreds of thousands of clones, roughly 13% of them singletons. Sequencing was performed on naive CD4+ T cells from blood. This clonotype was obtained from a man aged 25-45 years in good health. The chain joins TRBV7-9 to TRBJ2-1, with a possible D match to TRBD1 (6 bases). This CDR3 is CASSLGTVYNEQFF. The CDR3 bases are TGTGCCAGCAGCTTAGGGACAGTTTACAATGAGCAGTTCTTC.